This is a list of T cell receptor beta chains from one sample in a study of blood T cell repertoires in COVID-19. Repertoires were generated with immunoSEQ multiplex PCR, while TCRdb's copy carries only in-frame clones and drops some. In the table there are some 78,000 clones, nearly 90% of which are singletons. The source material was peripheral blood. All receptors derive from an elderly woman with active or convalescent COVID-19. The conserved cysteine and the conserved F or W are not part of the CDR3 here. The order of the fields is CDR3 protein, V gene, J gene.

cdr3_aa: SVALTGGWTEAF
v_call: TRBV29-1
j_call: TRBJ1-1

cdr3_aa: AWTGGYEQY
v_call: TRBV30
j_call: TRBJ2-7

cdr3_aa: ASSRLAGGKDTQY
v_call: TRBV11-2
j_call: TRBJ2-3

cdr3_aa: ASSLEPGEQY
v_call: TRBV9
j_call: TRBJ2-7

cdr3_aa: ASSIGPGNQPQH
v_call: TRBV19
j_call: TRBJ1-5

cdr3_aa: ASSPPRGQAYNSPLH
v_call: TRBV27
j_call: TRBJ1-6

cdr3_aa: ASSRDTIDTQY
v_call: TRBV2
j_call: TRBJ2-3

cdr3_aa: ASRKPTGAGGQPQH
v_call: TRBV28
j_call: TRBJ1-5

cdr3_aa: ASSLGRAYGYT
v_call: TRBV7-3
j_call: TRBJ1-2

cdr3_aa: ASDSRQSSYNSPLH
v_call: TRBV30
j_call: TRBJ1-6

cdr3_aa: SIGSGSRETQY
v_call: TRBV29-1
j_call: TRBJ2-5

cdr3_aa: ASSEAGGKETQY
v_call: TRBV25-1
j_call: TRBJ2-5

cdr3_aa: ASSLRTGETEAF
v_call: TRBV7-8
j_call: TRBJ1-1

cdr3_aa: ASSPPGQEFNGYT
v_call: TRBV18
j_call: TRBJ1-2

cdr3_aa: SVALAGRRETQY
v_call: TRBV29-1
j_call: TRBJ2-5

cdr3_aa: ASSRTANNEQF
v_call: TRBV18
j_call: TRBJ2-1

cdr3_aa: ASSLVLRRGVTEAF
v_call: TRBV7-8
j_call: TRBJ1-1